The 22 T cell receptor beta chains presented below share a single source sample, sequenced in a study of T cell repertoires in cytomegalovirus infection. TCRdb reanalysed the reads using MiXCR and keeps one entry per CDR3 protein. The sample consists of 150,000 or so distinct CDR3 sequences, about 6% of them appearing once. The specimen was PBMCs. The receptors come from a human donor in good health (CMV status not recorded). Some clones in this sample may be carry-over from other donors' samples.

This clonotype was detected many times. The chain couples TRBV14 to TRBJ2-1, with TRBD1 matching 9 bases. With V trimmed by 4 bases and J by 5 bases, 12 bases remained unmatched. Germline CDR1 and CDR2: SGHDN and FVKESK. This CDR3 spans 17 amino acids. The CDR3 is CASSRGQGTIPDNEQFF. The DNA of the CDR3 is TGTGCCAGCAGCCGAGGACAGGGGACTATCCCTGACAATGAGCAGTTCTTC.

Ten or more counts support this clonotype. J is TRBJ2-1 and V is TRBV7-2; the match to TRBD1 covers 8 bases. This CDR3 has 17 amino acids. Trimming removed 1 base from V and 0 bases from J; junction bases left unmatched: 5. CDR1 and CDR2 (germline): SGHTA, FQGNSA. In nucleotides, the CDR3 is TGTGCCAGCAGCTTAGAGACAGGGGCGAGCTCCTACAATGAGCAGTTCTTC. As protein: CASSLETGASSYNEQFF.

This chain uses TRBV20-1 with TRBJ2-7; TRBD2 might be the D (7 bases). CDR1 is DFQATT, CDR2 SNEGSKA, per germline (reference sequence). With 6 bases removed from V and 4 bases from J, the gap between germline ends came to 22 bases. The CDR3 has 15 amino acids. In nucleotides, the CDR3 is TGCAGTGCCAATCCCGCCGGGGGGCGCGTATACGAGCAGTACTTC. It specifies CSANPAGGRVYEQYF.

There are a few counts of this clonotype. J is TRBJ2-1 and V is TRBV12-3 or TRBV12-4; 10 bases are a match to TRBD1. With 9 bases clipped from V and 7 bases from J, the junction kept 6 bases outside the gene matches. The CDR3 sequence is 13 residues long. The CDR3 is CASRTGGWNEQFF. CDR3 bases: TGTGCCAGTCGGACAGGGGGGTGGAATGAGCAGTTCTTC.

Points on this clonotype: Since a much larger clone is just one base distant, this may be a read error. The genes are TRBV15 and TRBJ2-1, with 11 bases lining up with TRBD2. Germline CDR1 and CDR2: LNHNV and YYDKDF (reference sequence). This CDR3 is built from 16 residues. The CDR3 DNA follows: TGTGCCACCAGCAGCCTCACTAGCGGGGGATTTGATGAGCACTTCTTC. Its protein product is CATSSLTSGGFDEHFF.

The sample holds many counts of this clonotype. This chain connects TRBV19 to TRBJ2-5; TRBD2 might be the D (6 bases). Per the germline V gene, CDR1 is LNHDA and CDR2 is SQIVND (reference sequence). Deletions cut 3 bases from V and 2 bases from J, with 10 bases between. This CDR3 region has 14 residues. CDR3 residues: CASSIPGLQETQYF. The CDR3 nucleotides read TGTGCCAGTAGTATCCCGGGACTGCAAGAGACCCAGTACTTC.

This clonotype has ten or more counts. The chain couples TRBV3-1 to TRBJ1-2; D not certain. This CDR3 contains 15 residues. The V and J ends lost 4 bases and 2 bases respectively, with 14 bases between them. Germline-derived CDR1 and CDR2 are LGHDT and YNNKEL (reference sequence). The chain's CDR3 is CASSRNPGLNYGYTF. CDR3 in DNA: TGTGCCAGCAGCCGAAACCCGGGCTTAAACTATGGCTACACCTTC.

This clonotype was recorded many times. J is TRBJ2-7 and V is TRBV28; 8 bases line up with TRBD1. The CDR3 consists of 15 residues. J was trimmed by 2 bases and V by 8 bases; bases with no gene match: 11. From germline, CDR1 is MDHEN and CDR2 SYDVKM. For the CDR3, the DNA is TGTGCCAGCTCCTATTCCGGGACAGGACCCTACGAGCAGTACTTC. This sequence encodes CASSYSGTGPYEQYF.

The rearrangement joins TRBV5-1 to TRBJ1-3; D remains unclear. The V gene's germline CDR1 is SGHRS and CDR2 YFSETQ. Between the trimmed V and J ends, which lost 4 bases and 0 bases, there was a span of 14 bases. The CDR3 covers 16 residues. This CDR3 is CASSTSGTDSGNTIYF. In DNA, the CDR3 is TGCGCCAGCAGCACCTCGGGTACGGACTCTGGAAACACCATATATTTT.

The chain combines TRBV9 with TRBJ2-1; 10 nucleotides align to TRBD2. Germline V lookup: CDR1 SGDLS, CDR2 YYNGEE. Trimming took 0 bases from V and 5 from J; bases not matched to a gene: 5. The CDR3 runs to 16 residues. The CDR3 is CASSVGPSGGNNEQFF. The DNA for the CDR3 is TGTGCCAGCAGCGTAGGGCCTAGCGGGGGAAACAATGAGCAGTTCTTC. Drawing the rest from reference TRBV9 and TRBJ2-1, the complete variable domain is DSGVTQTPKHLITATGQRVTLRCSPRSGDLSVYWYQQSLDQGLQFLIQYYNGEERAKGNILERFSAQQFPDLHSELNLSSLELGDSALYFCASSVGPSGGNNEQFFGPGTRLTVL.

The chain combines TRBV7-9 with TRBJ1-2; D is unresolved. The V gene lost 4 bases and the J gene lost 8 bases, with 11 bases spanning the gap. Germline V lookup: CDR1 SEHNR, CDR2 FQNEAQ (reference sequence). The CDR3 loop spans 12 amino acids. DNA for the CDR3: TGTGCCAGCAGCTCCGCCTCAAGGGGCTACACCTTC. Its translation is CASSSASRGYTF.

This clonotype was found many times. V gene TRBV5-1 combines with J gene TRBJ2-3; tentative D call: TRBD2 (5 bases). Germline assignment: CDR1 SGHRS and CDR2 YFSETQ. Trimming shortened V by 0 bases and J by 1 base, and 9 bases separated the two germline ends. This CDR3 has 15 amino acids. CDR3 protein: CASSLAGSGTDTQYF. The DNA for the CDR3 is TGCGCCAGCAGCTTGGCGGGTAGCGGCACAGATACGCAGTATTTT. The variable domain in full, completed from reference TRBV5-1 and TRBJ2-3, reads KAGVTQTPRYLIKTRGQQVTLSCSPISGHRSVSWYQQTPGQGLQFLFEYFSETQRNKGNFPGRFSGRQFSNSRSEMNVSTLELGDSALYLCASSLAGSGTDTQYFGPGTRLTVL.

This clonotype has a count of ten or more. The chain links TRBV7-2 to TRBJ1-4; the D is unclear. CDR1 SGHTA and CDR2 FQGNSA come from the germline V gene. Trimming cost V 5 bases and J 2 bases, with 12 bases left between them. CDR3 length: 15 amino acids. The CDR3 reads CASSPASGTNEKLFF. CDR3 sequence (DNA): TGTGCCAGCAGCCCGGCGTCGGGGACTAATGAAAAACTGTTTTTT. Full variable domain (rest looked up from reference TRBV7-2 and TRBJ1-4): GAGVSQSPSNKVTEKGKDVELRCDPISGHTALYWYRQSLGQGLEFLIYFQGNSAPDKSGLPSDRFSAERTGGSVSTLTIQRTQQEDSAVYLCASSPASGTNEKLFFGSGTQLSVL.

This clonotype was recorded at least ten times. V and J are TRBV7-8 and TRBJ2-7, with D maybe TRBD1 (5 bases). V dropped 2 bases and J dropped 3 bases, with 5 bases sitting between them. Germline V gene sequence: CDR1 SGHVS, CDR2 FQNEAQ. The CDR3 covers 12 residues. The CDR3 protein is CASSLRGYEQYF. The CDR3 region has the DNA TGTGCCAGCAGCTTAAGGGGCTACGAGCAGTACTTC. Filled out from reference TRBV7-8 and TRBJ2-7, the complete variable domain reads GAGVSQSPRYKVAKRGQDVALRCDPISGHVSLFWYQQALGQGPEFLTYFQNEAQLDKSGLPSDRFFAERPEGSVSTLKIQRTQQEDSAVYLCASSLRGYEQYFGPGTRLTVT.

Many counts were recorded for this clonotype. The rearrangement links TRBV7-8 to TRBJ2-3; D perhaps matches TRBD1 (5 bases). The V end lost 0 bases, the J end lost 5 bases, and 9 bases lay between the germline ends. The CDR3 consists of 14 residues. The V gene's germline CDR1 is SGHVS and CDR2 FQNEAQ. As DNA, the CDR3 is TGTGCCAGCAGCTTAGCAGGGGCGGAAGATACGCAGTATTTT. This gives the protein CASSLAGAEDTQYF. The full variable domain, with the rest looked up from reference TRBV7-8 and TRBJ2-3, is GAGVSQSPRYKVAKRGQDVALRCDPISGHVSLFWYQQALGQGPEFLTYFQNEAQLDKSGLPSDRFFAERPEGSVSTLKIQRTQQEDSAVYLCASSLAGAEDTQYFGPGTRLTVL.

The chain joins TRBV14 to TRBJ1-6, with D perhaps TRBD1 (5 bases). There are 13 residues in the CDR3. CDR1 and CDR2 from the germline V gene are SGHDN and FVKESK. The V end lost 9 bases, the J end lost 8 bases, and 14 bases lay between the germline ends. The CDR3, as DNA: TGTGCCAGTACCATAAGCAGGGATTCACCCCTCCACTTT. It yields the protein CASTISRDSPLHF.

This clonotype occurred many times. This chain connects TRBV7-2 to TRBJ1-5, with 7 bases identical to TRBD1. V shed 5 bases and J 3 bases; nucleotides not matched to a gene: 7. The CDR3 is 15 amino acids. Germline CDR1 is SGHTA and CDR2 is FQGNSA. CDR3 in amino acids: CASSRDRVYNQPQHF. The CDR3 DNA follows: TGTGCCAGCAGCCGCGACAGGGTATACAATCAGCCCCAGCATTTT.

This clonotype showed up just a few times. The DNA for the CDR3 is TGTGCCACCAGCAGAGATCGGGTGGGGGAGACCCAGTACTTC. Translated: CATSRDRVGETQYF. The chain joins TRBV15 to TRBJ2-5; D is uncertain. Germline CDR1 is LNHNV and CDR2 is YYDKDF (reference sequence). This CDR3 has 14 residues. Trimming removed 0 bases from V and 5 bases from J, with 10 bases in between.

This clonotype has ten or more counts. The chain employs TRBV29-1 and TRBJ2-2; TRBD2 matches at 8 bases. With V trimmed by 6 bases and J by 3 bases, 0 bases remained unmatched. Germline V gene lookup returns CDR1 SQVTM and CDR2 ANQGSEA. This CDR3 region has 12 residues. DNA of the CDR3: TGCAGCGTGCGGGGGGACACCGGGGAGCTGTTTTTT. It encodes CSVRGDTGELFF.

The table lists this clonotype with many counts. The genes are TRBV7-2 and TRBJ2-2; D unclear. Germline V gives CDR1 SGHTA, CDR2 FQGNSA. The CDR3 loop spans 15 amino acids. Trimming removed 0 bases at V and 3 bases at J, with 8 bases between. The CDR3 here is CASSLASGYTGELFF. In DNA form, the CDR3 reads TGTGCCAGCAGCTTAGCGTCCGGATACACCGGGGAGCTGTTTTTT.

This clonotype was seen repeatedly, ten times or more. This chain joins TRBV7-9 and TRBJ1-4; maybe TRBD1 (6 bases). Germline V gene lookup returns CDR1 SEHNR and CDR2 FQNEAQ (reference sequence). The CDR3 has 14 residues. The ends were cut back, 5 bases at V and 3 bases at J, with 10 bases in the middle. CDR3 sequence reads: CASSRRGANEKLFF. As DNA, the CDR3 is TGTGCCAGCAGCCGCAGGGGAGCTAATGAAAAACTGTTTTTT.

The chain employs TRBV20-1 and TRBJ2-3; D unresolved. The CDR3 is made up of 14 amino acids. Per germline, CDR1 DFQATT and CDR2 SNEGSKA (reference sequence). The V and J ends lost 1 base and 1 base respectively, with 9 bases between them. The CDR3 spells CSARGESGTDTQYF. The CDR3 coding sequence is TGCAGTGCTAGAGGGGAAAGCGGCACAGATACGCAGTATTTT.